This T cell receptor (beta chain) originates from a study of control samples from healthy donors and cancer patients. Assay used: immunoSEQ multiplex PCR; TCRdb lists only in-frame clones, some missing. The table has some 100,000 clones, roughly nine tenths seen once. Trimming left V 1 base short and J 2 bases short, with 15 bases between. The CDR3 extends over 16 amino acids. Germline V CDR1 and CDR2: GTSNPN, SVGIG (reference sequence). Sequenced input: blood. The gene calls are TRBV30 and TRBJ2-1; D uncertain. This receptor was identified in a human donor in good health. The donor label of this sample is uncertain. CDR3 sequence reads: CAWSAADRPTYNEQFF. The CDR3 nucleotides are TGTGCCTGGAGTGCCGCAGACCGACCTACCTACAATGAGCAGTTCTTC.